This paragraph covers one T cell receptor (beta chain) sequence. This clonotype was recorded a few times. No antigen is known for it. Base quality data are lacking; no much larger clone is found one base away. The TCR beta CDR3 regions were amplified from the RNA transcripts. For the first round of RT-PCR on the TCR CDR3, the HTBI primer set was used together with the Qiagen OneStep RT-PCR kit. A second multiplex PCR round built the libraries, followed by size selection and purification. Sequencing of the libraries was done on an Illumina HiSeq2000 using paired-end 100 bp reads. Per the source publication's procedure: SOAPnuke was used to process the raw data, with reads discarded if the reads contained adapters or uncalled bases, had a mean Phred below 15, or lacked an exact constant-primer or identifier match. High-quality paired reads were merged using COPE v1.2.5, and each unique nucleotide sequence was defined as a clonotype. MiTCR v1.1 was used to align the clonotypes against IMGT TRBV, TRBD and TRBJ reference segments. Only V-J combinations with frequency above 0.0001, covering 99.2% of repertoires, were analysed. A TCS score was defined as the ratio of F50 (clonal expansion) to E x V (chaos), with BLOSUM62-based TCRdist applied between CDR3 peptides within each V-J. Welch's t-statistics and random forest reduced several hundred V-J features to roughly 13, which were used in a naive Bayes classifier (R e1071). The raw public reads went through TCRdb reprocessing: fastp at Q25, MiXCR clone calling, in-frame beta chains kept. Every distinct CDR3 protein forms one entry, paired with its most common genes and DNA. The V and J calls here are based on TCRdb, not the publication. This sample comprises around 400,000 distinct CDR3 sequences, about 15% of them detected only once. The top ten clones comprise approximately 20% of the sample.

The sample is drawn from a study of T cells in Graves' hyperthyroidism and ophthalmopathy (dated 2019 in TCRdb). General notes on the study: Peripheral blood samples were taken at initial diagnosis, before any treatment was given. The paper describes TCR Vbeta CDR3 sequencing of about 140 peripheral blood samples, made up of about 41 ophthalmopathy patients, around 78 hyperthyroidism patients and approximately 17 progressor patients. The approximately 90 discovery patients were divided at random into training and test sets in a 7:3 ratio. To identify distinguishing TCR V-J signatures, a discovery cohort of 95 to 100 patients was used, comprising 40 to 45 with Graves' ophthalmopathy and approximately 58 with stable Graves' hyperthyroidism. Prospective prediction of ophthalmopathy was tested in an independent validation cohort consisting of about 19 hyperthyroidism patients and more than 15 patients who later progressed to ophthalmopathy. Thyroid tissue and blood T-cell repertoires from several Graves' hyperthyroidism patients were also compared in the study. After blood sampling, hyperthyroidism patients were treated with methimazole at a starting dose of 30 mg daily, and ophthalmopathy patients were treated with high-dose intravenous methylprednisolone.

From cysteine to phenylalanine, the CDR3 is 15 amino acids long. CDR3 DNA only is kept here, 45 bases in frame from base 1. V and J lose 3 bases and 3 bases, and a span of 14 bases separates them. Taken from the germline V gene, the CDR1 and CDR2 loops are KGHSH and LQKENI. In the ophthalmopathy patients, disease was moderately to severely active, with a Clinical Activity Score of 3 or more, a NOSPECS grade of 4 or more, and a duration of less than 3 months. Patients with uncontrolled infections, other autoimmune diseases, pregnancy or lactation were excluded. Diagnoses were established on the basis of clinical symptoms, serum thyroxine and TRAb, thyroid ultrasound, and orbital computed tomography. Ficoll-Paque density gradient centrifugation was used to isolate PBMCs from under 11 ml of fresh peripheral blood. Total RNA was extracted using Trizol reagent, and RNA quality was assessed on an Agilent 2100 Bioanalyzer.

The research as a whole found: Blood samples also contained most of the expanded thyroid clonotypes (frequency above 0.001), which suggests that blood repertoires may reflect thyroid immune responses. During validation, the model predicted progression to ophthalmopathy a median of approximately six months ahead of onset, with almost 71% sensitivity and roughly 72% specificity. In cross-validation, a model built on a 13 V-J signature told ophthalmopathy apart from stable hyperthyroidism with under 90% sensitivity and roughly 82% specificity, and in testing the same model reached 80%/75%. Sample size was not statistically predetermined, and investigators were not blinded to group allocation.

Source material: blood. This clonotype was sampled from a woman in her sixties or seventies with Graves' ophthalmopathy. The sequence is built from TRBV18 and TRBJ1-2, with the D gene not confidently named. The CDR3 region: CASSPVGQADYGYTF. The nucleotide sequence is given as TGTGCCAGCTCACCCGTTGGGCAGGCTGACTATGGCTACACCTTC. Here the CDR3 is joined to the reference TRBV18 and TRBJ1-2 genes, and the full variable domain is: NAGVMQNPRHLVRRRGQEARLRCSPMKGHSHVYWYRQLPEEGLKFMVYLQKENIIDESGMPKERFSAEFPKEGPSILRIQQVVRGDSAAYFCASSPVGQADYGYTFGSGTRLTVV.